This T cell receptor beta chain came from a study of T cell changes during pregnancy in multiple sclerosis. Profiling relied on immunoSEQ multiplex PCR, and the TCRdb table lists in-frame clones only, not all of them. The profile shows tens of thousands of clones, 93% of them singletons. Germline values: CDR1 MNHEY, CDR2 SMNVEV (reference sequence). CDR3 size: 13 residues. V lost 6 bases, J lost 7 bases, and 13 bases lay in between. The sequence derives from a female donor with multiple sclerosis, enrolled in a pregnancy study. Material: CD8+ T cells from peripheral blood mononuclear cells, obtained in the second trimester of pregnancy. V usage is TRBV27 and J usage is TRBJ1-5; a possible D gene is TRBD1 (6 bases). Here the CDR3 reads CASRGGGGQPQHF. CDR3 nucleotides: TGTGCCAGCAGAGGAGGGGGGGGACAGCCCCAGCATTTT.